Shown below are 29 T cell receptor beta chains from a single sample sequenced in a study of beta chain features in type 1 diabetes. General study results and limits: When Type 1 diabetes patients were examined, their TCRB CDR3s proved moderately but significantly shorter in all four CD4+ subsets.

The antigens these receptors bind are not known. Every bit of the isolated RNA underwent reverse transcription, so sequencing read expressed TCRB transcripts. Sequencing was performed with immunoSEQ multiplex PCR; in TCRdb, only in-frame clones are kept and a portion is missing. This sample yields about 160,000 clones, of which about 7.8% are seen a single time; approximately 0.85% belongs to the top ten. Material for sequencing was central memory CD4+ T cells from blood. The receptors originated from a woman in her thirties or forties with type 1 diabetes.

This clone was seen a handful of times. V and J are TRBV2 and TRBJ1-1; D perhaps matches TRBD1 (6 bases). Trimming removed 10 bases at V and 3 bases at J, with 15 bases between. Germline loops: CDR1 SNHLY, CDR2 FYNNEI. This CDR3 comprises 13 residues. CDR3 nucleotide sequence: TGTGCCACAACCCAGGACAGAGACACTGAAGCTTTCTTT. It translates to CATTQDRDTEAFF.

This clone was recorded at least ten times. The chain's CDR3 is CSVGQNTGELFF. For the CDR3, the DNA is TGCAGCGTTGGACAGAACACCGGGGAGCTGTTTTTT. V usage is TRBV29-1 and J usage is TRBJ2-2; no clear D. Germline V gives CDR1 SQVTM, CDR2 ANQGSEA. V was clipped by 4 bases and J by 1 base, with 4 bases between them. The CDR3 is made up of 12 amino acids.

This clone was picked up a small number of times. CDR3 coding DNA: TGCGCCAGCAGCTTGGCCCACCCTAGAGACAATGAGCAGTTCTTC. Translating it yields CASSLAHPRDNEQFF. The chain combines TRBV5-1 with TRBJ2-1; D unclear. Germline CDR1 reads SGHRS; CDR2 reads YFSETQ. Trimming removed 0 bases at V and 5 bases at J, with 12 bases between. This CDR3 spans 15 amino acids.

This clone occurred a few times. The chain combines TRBV4-3 with TRBJ1-2; no definite D call. The CDR3 extends over 14 amino acids. Trimming took 0 bases from V and 7 from J, leaving 12 bases between them. Germline V gene sequence: CDR1 LGHNA, CDR2 YSLEER. DNA for the CDR3: TGCGCCAGCAGCCAAGATCAGTTCGGGTTTGGCTACACCTTC. Amino acid sequence: CASSQDQFGFGYTF.

V is TRBV20-1 and J is TRBJ1-1; no firm D call. Germline V gene lookup returns CDR1 DFQATT and CDR2 SNEGSKA (reference sequence). Trimming stripped 6 bases from V and 3 bases from J, with 8 bases between. The CDR3 length is 11 residues. CDR3 sequence (DNA): TGCAGTGCACTCAAGTACACTGAAGCTTTCTTT. This translates into CSALKYTEAFF.

There are a few counts of this clone. The chain has TRBV5-1 and TRBJ1-6, with 7 nucleotides matching TRBD1. The germline CDR1 and CDR2 sequences are SGHRS and YFSETQ. Trimming cost V 0 bases and J 8 bases; bases outside gene matches: 5. This CDR3 has 15 amino acids. CDR3 nucleotides: TGCGCCAGCAGCTTGGACAGGGGCAGGGATTCACCCCTCCACTTT. Its protein product is CASSLDRGRDSPLHF.

This clone showed up just a few times. The chain carries TRBV5-8 and TRBJ1-4; 9 bases match TRBD1. The CDR3 consists of 16 residues. J gave up 6 bases and V 4 bases, and 10 bases lay outside the gene matches. Germline V gene lookup returns CDR1 SGHTS and CDR2 YDEGEE. CDR3 region: CASSLLQGAGDEKLFF. The CDR3 DNA sequence: TGTGCCAGCAGCCTTCTACAGGGGGCAGGGGATGAAAAACTGTTTTTT.

This clone was found a few times. The chain links TRBV7-2 to TRBJ1-2; the D gene is possibly TRBD1 (5 bases). Germline values: CDR1 SGHTA, CDR2 FQGNSA. There are 11 residues in the CDR3. Trimming removed 1 base at V and 8 bases at J, with 5 bases between. CDR3 sequence: CASSLEGGYTF. CDR3 sequence (DNA): TGTGCCAGCAGCTTAGAGGGGGGCTACACCTTC.

This clone was detected many times. The rearrangement links TRBV29-1 to TRBJ2-2; 7 nucleotides match TRBD1. The CDR3 consists of 14 residues. The germline V gene has CDR1 SQVTM and CDR2 ANQGSEA. Trimming took 5 bases from V and 4 from J; bases not matched to a gene: 7. The CDR3 region has the DNA TGCAGCGTTACAGACAGGGCAGGCACCGGGGAGCTGTTTTTT. Translation gives CSVTDRAGTGELFF.

This clone was detected only a few times. This sequence joins TRBV6-5 and TRBJ1-2, with TRBD1 matching over 12 bases. V was pared by 2 bases and J by 4 bases, with 5 bases of the junction left unmatched. CDR1 and CDR2 from the germline V gene are MNHEY and SVGAGI. This CDR3 is built from 16 residues. CDR3 nucleotide sequence: TGTGCCAGCAGTTACATAGGGACAGGGGGCGGCTATGGCTACACCTTC. Encoded protein: CASSYIGTGGGYGYTF.

The CDR3 sequence: CASSLFNSWGRAITYEQYF. CDR3 in DNA: TGTGCCAGCAGTTTATTTAACTCTTGGGGCAGGGCGATTACCTACGAGCAGTACTTC. The rearrangement uses TRBV28 and TRBJ2-7; possible D gene TRBD1, 5 bases. The germline gives CDR1 MDHEN, CDR2 SYDVKM. This CDR3 region has 19 residues. Trimming removed 1 base from V and 2 bases from J, with 24 bases in between.

The V call is TRBV30, the J call TRBJ1-5; D not resolved. The V and J ends lost 4 bases and 6 bases respectively, with 13 bases between them. Germline V gene data show CDR1 as GTSNPN and CDR2 as SVGIG (reference sequence). This CDR3 is 13 amino acids long. The CDR3 protein is CAWNYGDGQPQHF. The CDR3 DNA sequence: TGTGCCTGGAACTACGGGGATGGTCAGCCCCAGCATTTT. The full variable domain, with the rest looked up from reference TRBV30 and TRBJ1-5, is SQTIHQWPATLVQPVGSPLSLECTVEGTSNPNLYWYRQAAGRGLQLLFYSVGIGQISSEVPQNLSASRPQDRQFILSSKKLLLSDSGFYLCAWNYGDGQPQHFGDGTRLSIL.

There are a few counts of this clone. V and J are TRBV5-1 and TRBJ2-1, with D tentatively TRBD2 (5 bases). V was trimmed by 4 bases and J by 7 bases, leaving 9 bases between them. Germline assignment: CDR1 SGHRS and CDR2 YFSETQ. There are 12 residues in the CDR3. CDR3 DNA sequence: TGCGCCAGCAGCCGGGGTGCGAATGAGCAGTTCTTC. Protein sequence: CASSRGANEQFF.

The chain combines TRBV2 with TRBJ2-3; the D is unclear. Germline-derived CDR1 and CDR2 are SNHLY and FYNNEI. This CDR3 comprises 13 residues. Trimming removed 2 bases at V and 6 bases at J, with 9 bases between. The CDR3 sequence is CASSEPHGDTQYF. The CDR3 nucleotides are TGTGCCAGCAGTGAACCCCACGGTGATACGCAGTATTTT.

This clone showed up just a few times. The rearrangement joins TRBV29-1 to TRBJ1-2, with D uncertain. In germline, CDR1 is SQVTM, CDR2 ANQGSEA. The V gene lost 3 bases and the J gene lost 8 bases, with 10 bases spanning the gap. The CDR3 contains 11 residues. The CDR3 DNA follows: TGCAGCGTTGATCAAAGCGGCGGCTACACCTTC. Protein sequence: CSVDQSGGYTF.

The CDR3 here is CASSHLGLAGDNEQFF. The DNA for the CDR3 is TGCGCCAGCAGCCACCTGGGACTAGCGGGGGACAATGAGCAGTTCTTC. The rearrangement joins TRBV4-3 to TRBJ2-1; 14 bases agree with TRBD2. The V and J ends lost 3 bases and 5 bases, in that order; junction bases with no gene match: 3. This CDR3 has 16 residues. Germline CDR1 and CDR2: LGHNA and YSLEER.

This clone was picked up a small number of times. The J gene is TRBJ1-5, the V gene TRBV28, with TRBD1 identical over 9 bases. Looked up from germline, CDR1 is MDHEN and CDR2 is SYDVKM. V lost 7 bases and J lost 4; bases outside the gene matches: 5. The CDR3 has 14 amino acids. Here the CDR3 reads CASKGTGQNQPQHF. The CDR3 nucleotides read TGTGCCAGCAAGGGGACAGGGCAGAATCAGCCCCAGCATTTT.

This clone was found a few times. V usage is TRBV28 and J usage is TRBJ1-2, with no clear D. The V and J ends lost 5 bases and 7 bases respectively, with 11 bases between them. The CDR3 has 12 residues. Per the germline V gene, CDR1 is MDHEN and CDR2 is SYDVKM. The CDR3 nucleotides read TGTGCCAGCAGTCTACTACGGAGTGGCTACACCTTC. Protein: CASSLLRSGYTF.

The rearrangement links TRBV18 to TRBJ1-5; D unresolved. The CDR3 totals 13 residues. The V gene lost 6 bases and the J gene lost 3 bases, with 9 bases spanning the gap. Germline CDR1 is KGHSH and CDR2 is LQKENI. In DNA form, the CDR3 reads TGTGCCAGCTCCGACATAGACAATCAGCCCCAGCATTTT. Its translation: CASSDIDNQPQHF. Full variable domain (missing parts from reference TRBV18 and TRBJ1-5): NAGVMQNPRHLVRRRGQEARLRCSPMKGHSHVYWYRQLPEEGLKFMVYLQKENIIDESGMPKERFSAEFPKEGPSILRIQQVVRGDSAAYFCASSDIDNQPQHFGDGTRLSIL.

The chain has TRBV18 and TRBJ2-3; D may be TRBD2 (6 bases). Germline values: CDR1 KGHSH, CDR2 LQKENI. The CDR3 totals 15 residues. Trimming pared 5 bases from V and 0 bases from J, leaving 12 bases between. This chain's CDR3 is CASSVTRGSTDTQYF. The CDR3 region has the DNA TGTGCCAGCTCAGTAACCCGGGGGAGCACAGATACGCAGTATTTT.

A remark on this clone: At one of its ends the junction is not consistent with the germline gene, which may arise from a read error. This chain joins TRBV5-4 and TRBJ1-1, with a possible D match to TRBD1 (6 bases). The CDR3 length is 13 residues. The V gene's germline CDR1 is SGHNT and CDR2 YYREEE (reference sequence). For the CDR3, the DNA is TGTGCCAGCCGGCGTGGTGGGGGCTACAGCACAAGCTTT. Translating gives CASRRGGGYSTSF.

The V gene is TRBV11-2, the J gene TRBJ1-2; D gene ambiguous. Germline CDR1 is SGHAT and CDR2 is FQNNGV. V was shortened by 1 base and J by 8 bases, with 11 bases between the two germline ends. CDR3 length: 13 residues. The CDR3 spells CASSLGTREGYTF. The CDR3 DNA follows: TGTGCCAGCAGCTTAGGGACCCGGGAGGGCTACACCTTC.

The chain joins TRBV5-1 to TRBJ2-5; D is possibly TRBD2 (6 bases). The CDR3 consists of 16 residues. Germline V gene data show CDR1 as SGHRS and CDR2 as YFSETQ. Between the trimmed V and J ends, which lost 1 base and 5 bases, there was a span of 18 bases. Written as DNA, the CDR3 is TGCGCCAGCAGCTTGTCCGCCGCGGGGTCGGTGGAGACCCAGTACTTC. This codes for CASSLSAAGSVETQYF. Full variable domain (outside the CDR3, taken from reference TRBV5-1 and TRBJ2-5): KAGVTQTPRYLIKTRGQQVTLSCSPISGHRSVSWYQQTPGQGLQFLFEYFSETQRNKGNFPGRFSGRQFSNSRSEMNVSTLELGDSALYLCASSLSAAGSVETQYFGPGTRLLVL.

The chain links TRBV4-3 to TRBJ2-1, with a weak D call TRBD2 (6 bases). V was cut by 4 bases and J by 7 bases, with 14 bases left in between. Germline V gives CDR1 LGHNA, CDR2 YSLEER. This CDR3 spans 14 amino acids. In nucleotides, the CDR3 is TGCGCCAGCAGCCCGGGGGTTCTTATAAATGAGCAGTTCTTC. It codes for CASSPGVLINEQFF.

This clone showed up just a few times. V gene TRBV6-5 combines with J gene TRBJ1-2; 8 nucleotides line up with TRBD1. CDR3 size: 15 residues. Unmatched junction bases numbered 5, after V lost 2 bases and J lost 3 bases. Germline CDR1 is MNHEY and CDR2 is SVGAGI. The CDR3 reads CASSYVSGGDYGYTF. The CDR3 DNA is TGTGCCAGCAGTTACGTCTCAGGGGGCGACTATGGCTACACCTTC.

J is TRBJ2-7 and V is TRBV7-2; TRBD2 aligns across 8 bases. J gave up 3 bases and V 6 bases, and 10 bases lay outside the gene matches. The germline gives CDR1 SGHTA, CDR2 FQGNSA. This CDR3 has 15 residues. The CDR3 is CASSYFAGGSYEQYF. CDR3 nucleotide sequence: TGTGCCAGCAGTTACTTTGCGGGAGGAAGCTACGAGCAGTACTTC.

The V call is TRBV4-2, the J call TRBJ2-1; D ambiguous. Looked up from germline, CDR1 is LGHNA and CDR2 is YNFKEQ. The CDR3 length is 14 residues. Trimming removed 0 bases at V and 8 bases at J, with 11 bases between. The CDR3 region has the DNA TGTGCCAGCAGCCAAGATCTTCGGGTCGATGAGCAGTTCTTC. This codes for CASSQDLRVDEQFF.

In its sample, this clone was seen a few times. This chain joins TRBV5-5 and TRBJ1-5, with 9 bases identical to TRBD1. In germline, CDR1 is SGHKS, CDR2 YYEKEE (reference sequence). Germline trimming cut 0 bases from V and 7 bases from J; bases unmatched to any gene: 2. The CDR3 has 14 residues. This CDR3 is CASSLGTGAQPQHF. CDR3 sequence (DNA): TGTGCCAGCAGCTTGGGGACAGGGGCGCAGCCCCAGCATTTT.

This clone was detected many times. This rearrangement joins TRBV4-3 to TRBJ2-1; D gene uncertain. The CDR3 contains 18 residues. CDR1 LGHNA and CDR2 YSLEER come from the germline V gene. V lost 2 bases and J lost 5, with 22 bases in between. CDR3 loop: CASSQRGESSSVNNEQFF. The DNA for the CDR3 is TGCGCCAGCAGCCAAAGAGGCGAGTCGTCGTCAGTCAACAATGAGCAGTTCTTC.